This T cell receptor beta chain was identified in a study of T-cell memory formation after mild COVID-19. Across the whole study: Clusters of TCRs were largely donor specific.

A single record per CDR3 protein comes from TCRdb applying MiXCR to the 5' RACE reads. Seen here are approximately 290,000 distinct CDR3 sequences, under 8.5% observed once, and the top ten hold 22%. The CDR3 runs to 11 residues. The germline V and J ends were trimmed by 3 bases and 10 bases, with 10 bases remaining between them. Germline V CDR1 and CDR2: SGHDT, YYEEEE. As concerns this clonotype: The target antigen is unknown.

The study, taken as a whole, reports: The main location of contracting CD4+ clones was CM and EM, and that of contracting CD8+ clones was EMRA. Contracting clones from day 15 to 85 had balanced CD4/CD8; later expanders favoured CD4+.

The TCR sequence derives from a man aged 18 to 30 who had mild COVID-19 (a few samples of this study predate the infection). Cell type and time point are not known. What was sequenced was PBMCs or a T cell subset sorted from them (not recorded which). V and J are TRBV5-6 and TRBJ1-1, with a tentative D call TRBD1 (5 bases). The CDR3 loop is CASSWEGRAFF. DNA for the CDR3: TGTGCCAGCAGCTGGGAGGGACGAGCTTTCTTT.